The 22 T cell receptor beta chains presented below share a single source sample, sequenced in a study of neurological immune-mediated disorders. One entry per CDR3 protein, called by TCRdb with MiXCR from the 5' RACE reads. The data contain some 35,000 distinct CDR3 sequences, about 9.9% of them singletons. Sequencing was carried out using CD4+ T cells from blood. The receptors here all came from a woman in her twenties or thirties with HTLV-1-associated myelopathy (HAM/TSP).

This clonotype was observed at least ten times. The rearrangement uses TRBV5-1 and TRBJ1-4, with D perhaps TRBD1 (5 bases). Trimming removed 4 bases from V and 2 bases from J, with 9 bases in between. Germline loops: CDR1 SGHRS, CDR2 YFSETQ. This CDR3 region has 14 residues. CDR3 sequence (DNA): TGCGCCAGCAGCCGGGACGGTACTAATGAAAAACTGTTTTTT. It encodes CASSRDGTNEKLFF. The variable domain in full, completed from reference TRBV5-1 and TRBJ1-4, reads KAGVTQTPRYLIKTRGQQVTLSCSPISGHRSVSWYQQTPGQGLQFLFEYFSETQRNKGNFPGRFSGRQFSNSRSEMNVSTLELGDSALYLCASSRDGTNEKLFFGSGTQLSVL.

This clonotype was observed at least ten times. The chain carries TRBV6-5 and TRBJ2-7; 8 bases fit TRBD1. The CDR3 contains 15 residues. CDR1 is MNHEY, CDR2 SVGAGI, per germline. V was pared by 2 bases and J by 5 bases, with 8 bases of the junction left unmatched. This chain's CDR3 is CASSYVPGGNDEQYF. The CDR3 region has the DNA TGTGCCAGCAGTTACGTGCCAGGGGGCAACGACGAGCAGTACTTC.

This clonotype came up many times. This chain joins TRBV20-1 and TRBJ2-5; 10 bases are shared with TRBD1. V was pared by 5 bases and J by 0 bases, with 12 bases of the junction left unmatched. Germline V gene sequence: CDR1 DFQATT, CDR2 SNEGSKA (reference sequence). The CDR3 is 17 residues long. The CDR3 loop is CSAGPAPGQGYQETQYF. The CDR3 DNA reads TGCAGTGCTGGCCCCGCGCCGGGACAGGGGTACCAAGAGACCCAGTACTTC.

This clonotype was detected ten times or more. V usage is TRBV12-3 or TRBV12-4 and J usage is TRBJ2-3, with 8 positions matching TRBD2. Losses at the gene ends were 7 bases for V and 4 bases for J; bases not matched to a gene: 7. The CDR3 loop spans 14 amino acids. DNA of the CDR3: TGTGCCAGCAAACGGGCTAGCGGGCCAGATACGCAGTATTTT. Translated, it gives CASKRASGPDTQYF.

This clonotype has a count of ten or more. CDR3 protein: CSAREESPGVTEAFF. CDR3 in DNA: TGCAGTGCTAGAGAAGAATCCCCCGGAGTCACTGAAGCTTTCTTT. The chain joins TRBV20-1 to TRBJ1-1; D gene uncertain. CDR3 length: 15 residues. Trimming shortened V by 0 bases and J by 4 bases, and 15 bases separated the two germline ends. Germline-derived CDR1 and CDR2 are DFQATT and SNEGSKA (reference sequence).

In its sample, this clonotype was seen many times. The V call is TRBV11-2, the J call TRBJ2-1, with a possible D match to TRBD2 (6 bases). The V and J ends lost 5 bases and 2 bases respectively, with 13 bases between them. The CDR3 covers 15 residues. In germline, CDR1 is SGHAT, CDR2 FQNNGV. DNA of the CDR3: TGTGCCAGCAGCGACCTCCGCGGGGCCTACAATGAGCAGTTCTTC. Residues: CASSDLRGAYNEQFF.

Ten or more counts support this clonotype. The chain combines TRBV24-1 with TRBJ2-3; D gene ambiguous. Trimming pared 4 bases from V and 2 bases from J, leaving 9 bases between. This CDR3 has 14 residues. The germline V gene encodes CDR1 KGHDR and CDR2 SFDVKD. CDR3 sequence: CATSEPGPTDTQYF. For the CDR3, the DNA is TGTGCCACCAGTGAACCCGGGCCCACAGATACGCAGTATTTT.

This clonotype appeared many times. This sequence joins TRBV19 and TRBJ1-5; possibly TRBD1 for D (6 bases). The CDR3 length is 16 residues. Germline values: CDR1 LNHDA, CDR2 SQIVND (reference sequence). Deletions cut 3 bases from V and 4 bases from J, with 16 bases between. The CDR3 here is CASSILYQGTNQPQHF. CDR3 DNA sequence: TGTGCCAGTAGTATCCTGTACCAGGGGACAAATCAGCCCCAGCATTTT. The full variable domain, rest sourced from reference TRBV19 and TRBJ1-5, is DGGITQSPKYLFRKEGQNVTLSCEQNLNHDAMYWYRQDPGQGLRLIYYSQIVNDFQKGDIAEGYSVSREKKESFPLTVTSAQKNPTAFYLCASSILYQGTNQPQHFGDGTRLSIL.

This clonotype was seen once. The CDR3 sequence is CASSWTGAQETQYF. The CDR3 DNA reads as TGTGCCAGCAGTTGGACAGGGGCACAAGAGACCCAGTACTTC. The rearrangement joins TRBV12-3 or TRBV12-4 to TRBJ2-5, with TRBD1 matching over 9 bases. This CDR3 has 14 amino acids. The junction had 2 bases not matched to a gene; V was cut back by 4 bases and J by 2 bases.

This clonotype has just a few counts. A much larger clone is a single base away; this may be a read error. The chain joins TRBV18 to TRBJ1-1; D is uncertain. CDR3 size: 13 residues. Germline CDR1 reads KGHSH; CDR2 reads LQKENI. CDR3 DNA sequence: TGTGTCAGCTCACCACGGGGGAACACTGAAGCTTTCTTT. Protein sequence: CVSSPRGNTEAFF.

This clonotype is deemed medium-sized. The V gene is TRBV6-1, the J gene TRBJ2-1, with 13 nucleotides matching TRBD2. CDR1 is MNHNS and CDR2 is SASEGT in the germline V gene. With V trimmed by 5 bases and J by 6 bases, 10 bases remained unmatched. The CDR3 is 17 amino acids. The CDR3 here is CASSTPGTSGVGNEQFF. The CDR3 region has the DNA TGTGCCAGCAGTACTCCCGGGACTAGCGGGGTCGGCAATGAGCAGTTCTTC.

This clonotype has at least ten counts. The CDR3 nucleotides read TGCGCCAGCAGCTTGGCCTACGGGCAGGGGGGAACCTACGAGCAGTACTTC. The encoded protein is CASSLAYGQGGTYEQYF. The rearrangement uses TRBV5-1 and TRBJ2-7; a weak D match, TRBD1 (7 bases). The CDR3 runs 17 residues. Germline-derived CDR1 and CDR2 are SGHRS and YFSETQ. Trimming took 0 bases from V and 2 from J, leaving 18 bases between them. The full variable domain, its missing parts supplied by reference TRBV5-1 and TRBJ2-7, is KAGVTQTPRYLIKTRGQQVTLSCSPISGHRSVSWYQQTPGQGLQFLFEYFSETQRNKGNFPGRFSGRQFSNSRSEMNVSTLELGDSALYLCASSLAYGQGGTYEQYFGPGTRLTVT.

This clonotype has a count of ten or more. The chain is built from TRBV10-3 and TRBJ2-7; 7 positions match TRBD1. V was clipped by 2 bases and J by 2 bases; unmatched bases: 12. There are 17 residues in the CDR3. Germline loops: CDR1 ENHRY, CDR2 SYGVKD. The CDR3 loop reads CAISETGAQRWPYEQYF. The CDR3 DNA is TGTGCCATCAGTGAGACAGGGGCCCAGCGTTGGCCCTACGAGCAGTACTTC.

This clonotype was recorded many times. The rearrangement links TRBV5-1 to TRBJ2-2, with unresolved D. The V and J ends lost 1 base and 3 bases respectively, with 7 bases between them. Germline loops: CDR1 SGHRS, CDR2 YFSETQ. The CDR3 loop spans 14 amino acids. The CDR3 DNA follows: TGCGCCAGCAGCTTGCCCGACTACACCGGGGAGCTGTTTTTT. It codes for CASSLPDYTGELFF.

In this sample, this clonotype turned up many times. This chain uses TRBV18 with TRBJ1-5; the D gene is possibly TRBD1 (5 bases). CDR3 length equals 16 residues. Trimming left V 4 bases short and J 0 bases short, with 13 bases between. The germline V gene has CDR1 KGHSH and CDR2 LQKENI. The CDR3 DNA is TGTGCCAGCTCACTTAGACAGCTCGATAGCAATCAGCCCCAGCATTTT. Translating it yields CASSLRQLDSNQPQHF.

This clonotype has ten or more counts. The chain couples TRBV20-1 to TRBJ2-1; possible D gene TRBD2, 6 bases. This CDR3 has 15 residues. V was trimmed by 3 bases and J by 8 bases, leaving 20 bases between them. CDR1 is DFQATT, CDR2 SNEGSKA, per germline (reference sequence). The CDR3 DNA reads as TGCAGTGCTAGGGGGGTGGGAGGTCTCGGTGATGAGCAGTTCTTC. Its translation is CSARGVGGLGDEQFF.

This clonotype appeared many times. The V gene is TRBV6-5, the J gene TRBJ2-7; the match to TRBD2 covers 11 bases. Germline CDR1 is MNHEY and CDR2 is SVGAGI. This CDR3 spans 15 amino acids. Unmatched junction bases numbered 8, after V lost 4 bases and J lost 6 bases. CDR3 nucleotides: TGTGCCAGCAGTTTAGCGGGGGGGCCTTTACTCGAGCAGTACTTC. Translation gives CASSLAGGPLLEQYF.

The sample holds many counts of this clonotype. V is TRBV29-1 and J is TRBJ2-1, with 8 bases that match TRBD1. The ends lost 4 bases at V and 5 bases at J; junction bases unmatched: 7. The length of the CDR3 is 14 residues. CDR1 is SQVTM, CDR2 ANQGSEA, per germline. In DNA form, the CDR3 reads TGCAGCGTTGTGGTTCAGGGGGCAGACAATGAGCAGTTCTTC. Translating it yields CSVVVQGADNEQFF.

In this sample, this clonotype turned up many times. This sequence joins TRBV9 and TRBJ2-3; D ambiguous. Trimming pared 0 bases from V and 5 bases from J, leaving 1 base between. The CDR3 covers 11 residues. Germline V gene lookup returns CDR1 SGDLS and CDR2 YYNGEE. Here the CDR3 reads CASSVGDTQYF. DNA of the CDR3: TGTGCCAGCAGCGTAGGAGATACGCAGTATTTT.

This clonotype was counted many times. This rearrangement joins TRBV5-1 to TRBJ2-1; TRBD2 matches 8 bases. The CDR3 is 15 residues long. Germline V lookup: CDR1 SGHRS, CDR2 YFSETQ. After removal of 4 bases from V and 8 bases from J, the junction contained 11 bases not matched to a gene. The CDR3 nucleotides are TGCGCCAGCAGCCCATCGTCGGGGGGGCCGGATGAGCAGTTCTTC. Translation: CASSPSSGGPDEQFF.

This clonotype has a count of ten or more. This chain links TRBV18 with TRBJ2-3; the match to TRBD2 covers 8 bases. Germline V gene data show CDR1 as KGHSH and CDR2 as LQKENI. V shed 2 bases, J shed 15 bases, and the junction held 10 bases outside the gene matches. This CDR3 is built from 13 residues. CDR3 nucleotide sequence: TGTGCCAGCTCACCAACCGGGACTAGTGAGACTTATTTT. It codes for CASSPTGTSETYF.

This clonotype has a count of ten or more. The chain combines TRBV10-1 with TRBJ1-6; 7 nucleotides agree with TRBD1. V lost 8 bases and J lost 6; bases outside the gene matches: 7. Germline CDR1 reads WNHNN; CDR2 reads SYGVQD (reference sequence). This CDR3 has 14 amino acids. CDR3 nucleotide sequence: TGCGCCAGCTCCCGGGACAGCGTTAATTCACCCCTCCACTTT. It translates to CASSRDSVNSPLHF.